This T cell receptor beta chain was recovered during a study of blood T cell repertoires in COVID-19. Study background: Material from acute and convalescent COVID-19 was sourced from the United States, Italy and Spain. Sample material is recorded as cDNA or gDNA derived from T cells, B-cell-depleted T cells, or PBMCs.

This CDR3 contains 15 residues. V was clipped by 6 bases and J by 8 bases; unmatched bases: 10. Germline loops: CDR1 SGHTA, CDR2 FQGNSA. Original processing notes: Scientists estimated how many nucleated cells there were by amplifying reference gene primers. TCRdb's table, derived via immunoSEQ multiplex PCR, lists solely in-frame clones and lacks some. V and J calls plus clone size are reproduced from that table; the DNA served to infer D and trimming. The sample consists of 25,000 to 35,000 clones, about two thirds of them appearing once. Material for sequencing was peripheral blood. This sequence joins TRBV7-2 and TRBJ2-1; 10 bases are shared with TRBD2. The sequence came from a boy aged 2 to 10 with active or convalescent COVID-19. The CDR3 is CASRLGTSASYEQFF. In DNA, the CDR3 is TGTGCCAGCAGACTCGGGACTAGCGCTTCTTATGAGCAGTTCTTC.